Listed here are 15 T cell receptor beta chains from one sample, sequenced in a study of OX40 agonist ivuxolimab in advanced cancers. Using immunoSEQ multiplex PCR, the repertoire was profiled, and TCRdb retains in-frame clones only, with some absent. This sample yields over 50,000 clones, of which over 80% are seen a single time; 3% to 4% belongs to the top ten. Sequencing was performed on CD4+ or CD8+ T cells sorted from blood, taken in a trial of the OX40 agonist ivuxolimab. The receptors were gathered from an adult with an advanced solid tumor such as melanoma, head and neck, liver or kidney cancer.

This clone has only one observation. The CDR3 region has the DNA TGTGCCAGCACCGACCCCCCAAATCAGCCCCAGCATTTT. It translates to CASTDPPNQPQHF. V and J are TRBV6-5 and TRBJ1-5, with unresolved D. From germline, CDR1 is MNHEY and CDR2 SVGAGI. V lost 7 bases and J lost 4, with 11 bases in between. The CDR3 consists of 13 residues.

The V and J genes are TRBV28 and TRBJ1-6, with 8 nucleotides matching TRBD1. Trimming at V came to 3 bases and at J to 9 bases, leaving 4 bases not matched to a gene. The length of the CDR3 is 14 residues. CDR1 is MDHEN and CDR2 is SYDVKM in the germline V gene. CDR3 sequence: CASSFPGGRSPLHF. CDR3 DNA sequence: TGTGCCAGCAGTTTCCCAGGGGGCCGTTCACCCCTCCACTTT. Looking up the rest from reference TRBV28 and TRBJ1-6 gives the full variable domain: DVKVTQSSRYLVKRTGEKVFLECVQDMDHENMFWYRQDPGLGLRLIYFSYDVKMKEKGDIPEGYSVSREKKERFSLILESASTNQTSMYLCASSFPGGRSPLHFGNGTRLTVT.

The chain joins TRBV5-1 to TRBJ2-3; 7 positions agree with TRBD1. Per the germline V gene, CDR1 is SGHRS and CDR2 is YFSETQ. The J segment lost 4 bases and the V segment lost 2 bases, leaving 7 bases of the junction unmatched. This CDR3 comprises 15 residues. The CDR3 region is CASSLTTGVSDTQYF. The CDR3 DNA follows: TGCGCCAGCAGCTTAACCACAGGGGTATCAGATACGCAGTATTTT. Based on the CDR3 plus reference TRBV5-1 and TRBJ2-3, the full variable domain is KAGVTQTPRYLIKTRGQQVTLSCSPISGHRSVSWYQQTPGQGLQFLFEYFSETQRNKGNFPGRFSGRQFSNSRSEMNVSTLELGDSALYLCASSLTTGVSDTQYFGPGTRLTVL.

CDR3 sequence (DNA): TGTGCCAGCACCTATAGCGGGGCCAGCTCCTACGAGCAGTACTTC. Encoded protein: CASTYSGASSYEQYF. V usage is TRBV6-1 and J usage is TRBJ2-7, with TRBD2 identical over 8 bases. V lost 7 bases, J lost 0 bases, and 8 bases stayed unmatched. CDR1 is MNHNS and CDR2 is SASEGT in the germline V gene. This CDR3 is 15 amino acids long.

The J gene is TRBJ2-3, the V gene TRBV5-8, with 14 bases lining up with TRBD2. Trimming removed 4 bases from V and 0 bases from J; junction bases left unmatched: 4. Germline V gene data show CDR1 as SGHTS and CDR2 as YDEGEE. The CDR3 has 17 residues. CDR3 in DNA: TGTGCCAGCAGCCGGGGGACTAGCGGGGGCAGCACAGATACGCAGTATTTT. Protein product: CASSRGTSGGSTDTQYF.

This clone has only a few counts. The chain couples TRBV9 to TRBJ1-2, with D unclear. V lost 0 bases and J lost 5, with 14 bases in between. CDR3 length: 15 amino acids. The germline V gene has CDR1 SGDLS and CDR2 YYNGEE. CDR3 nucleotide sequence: TGTGCCAGCAGCGTAGACGTCGCGGGCGAGTATGGCTACACCTTC. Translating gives CASSVDVAGEYGYTF.

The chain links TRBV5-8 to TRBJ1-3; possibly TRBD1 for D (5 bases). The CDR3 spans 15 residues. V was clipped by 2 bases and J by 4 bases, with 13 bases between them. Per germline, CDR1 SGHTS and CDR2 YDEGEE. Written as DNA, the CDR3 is TGTGCCAGCAGCTTTTGGGGCGGATCGGGAAACACCATATATTTT. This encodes CASSFWGGSGNTIYF.

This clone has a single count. The CDR3 DNA reads as TGTGCCAGCAGTTTCGGACGGTTCTCCTACGAGCAGTACTTC. It specifies CASSFGRFSYEQYF. The chain employs TRBV7-9 and TRBJ2-7; D gene ambiguous. The V end was cut by 6 bases, the J end by 0 bases, with 12 bases between. The CDR3 covers 14 residues. Germline lookup yields CDR1 SEHNR and CDR2 FQNEAQ (reference sequence).

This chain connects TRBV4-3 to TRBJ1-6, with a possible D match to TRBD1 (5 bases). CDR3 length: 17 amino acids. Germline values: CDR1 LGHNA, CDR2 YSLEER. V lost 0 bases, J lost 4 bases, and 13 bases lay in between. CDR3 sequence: CASSQDLGRTYNSPLHF. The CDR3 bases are TGCGCCAGCAGCCAAGATCTCGGACGGACATATAATTCACCCCTCCACTTT.

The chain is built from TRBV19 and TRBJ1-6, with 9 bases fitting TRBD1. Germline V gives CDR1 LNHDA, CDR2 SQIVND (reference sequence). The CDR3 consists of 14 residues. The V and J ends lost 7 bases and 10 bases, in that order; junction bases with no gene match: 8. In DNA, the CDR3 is TGTGCCAGTACTACGACAGGGGGAAGATCACCCCTCCACTTT. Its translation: CASTTTGGRSPLHF. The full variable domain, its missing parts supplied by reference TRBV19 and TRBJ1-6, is DGGITQSPKYLFRKEGQNVTLSCEQNLNHDAMYWYRQDPGQGLRLIYYSQIVNDFQKGDIAEGYSVSREKKESFPLTVTSAQKNPTAFYLCASTTTGGRSPLHFGNGTRLTVT.

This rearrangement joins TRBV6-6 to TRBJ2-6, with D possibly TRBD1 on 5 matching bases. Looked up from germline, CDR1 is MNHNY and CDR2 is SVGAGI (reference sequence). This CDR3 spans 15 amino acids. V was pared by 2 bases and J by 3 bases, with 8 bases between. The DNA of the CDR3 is TGTGCCAGCAGTTACCAGGGTGGTGGGGCCAACGTCCTGACTTTC. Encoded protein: CASSYQGGGANVLTF.

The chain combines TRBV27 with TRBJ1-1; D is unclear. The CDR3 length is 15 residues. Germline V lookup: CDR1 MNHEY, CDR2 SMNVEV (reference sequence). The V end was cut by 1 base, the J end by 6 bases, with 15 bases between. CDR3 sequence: CASSLYGGGISEAFF. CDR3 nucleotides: TGTGCCAGCAGTTTATACGGCGGTGGAATCTCTGAAGCTTTCTTT.

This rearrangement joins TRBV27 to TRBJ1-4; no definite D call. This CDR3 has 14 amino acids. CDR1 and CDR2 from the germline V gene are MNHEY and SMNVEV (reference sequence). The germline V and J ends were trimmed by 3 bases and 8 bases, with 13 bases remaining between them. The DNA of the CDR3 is TGTGCCAGCAGTTTTGTGGGGATGGCGGAAAAACTGTTTTTT. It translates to CASSFVGMAEKLFF. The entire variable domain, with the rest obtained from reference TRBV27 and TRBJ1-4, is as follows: EAQVTQNPRYLITVTGKKLTVTCSQNMNHEYMSWYRQDPGLGLRQIYYSMNVEVTDKGDVPEGYKVSRKEKRNFPLILESPSPNQTSLYFCASSFVGMAEKLFFGSGTQLSVL.

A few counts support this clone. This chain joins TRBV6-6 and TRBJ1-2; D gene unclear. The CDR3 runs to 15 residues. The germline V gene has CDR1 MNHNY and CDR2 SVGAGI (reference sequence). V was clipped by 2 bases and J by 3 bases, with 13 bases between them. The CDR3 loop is CASSYERSWDYGYTF. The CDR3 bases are TGTGCCAGCAGTTACGAGAGAAGTTGGGACTATGGCTACACCTTC.

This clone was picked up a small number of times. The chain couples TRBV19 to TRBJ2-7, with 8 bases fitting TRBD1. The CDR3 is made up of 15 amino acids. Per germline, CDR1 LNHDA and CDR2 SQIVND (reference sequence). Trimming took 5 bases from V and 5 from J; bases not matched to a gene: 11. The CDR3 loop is CASSPLDRDSNEQYF. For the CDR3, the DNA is TGTGCCAGTAGTCCTTTGGACAGGGATAGTAACGAGCAGTACTTC.